Listed here are 3 T cell receptor beta chains from one sample, sequenced in a study of Graves' ophthalmopathy and Graves' hyperthyroidism. The study amplified TCR beta CDR3 regions using RNA transcripts. HTBI primers served in a first-round RT-PCR, which a second-round multiplex PCR followed. Via MiXCR, TCRdb re-called the multiplex PCR reads, giving one row per CDR3 protein. Counted here are 400,000 to 450,000 distinct CDR3 sequences, under 25% occurring once; the ten biggest clones make up approximately 3.2%. Sample: peripheral blood. The receptors come from a woman aged 18-29 years with stable Graves' hyperthyroidism.

This clonotype was counted many times. V usage is TRBV20-1 and J usage is TRBJ1-6; D gene uncertain. Germline assignment: CDR1 DFQATT and CDR2 SNEGSKA (reference sequence). CDR3 length equals 14 residues. V dropped 0 bases and J dropped 5 bases, with 8 bases sitting between them. In DNA, the CDR3 is TGCAGTGCTAGAGAAGCATACGATAATTCACCCCTCCACTTT. It is translated as CSAREAYDNSPLHF.

This clonotype occurred many times. The chain carries TRBV6-1 and TRBJ2-7; D is perhaps TRBD2 (5 bases). Germline CDR1 is MNHNS and CDR2 is SASEGT. The CDR3 runs to 15 residues. V was clipped by 0 bases and J by 2 bases, with 11 bases between them. CDR3 in DNA: TGTGCCAGCAGTGAAGCGAGCGGACTTACCTACGAGCAGTACTTC. Protein sequence: CASSEASGLTYEQYF.

This clonotype showed up just a few times. The chain links TRBV5-1 to TRBJ1-2; 8 positions match TRBD1. V lost 5 bases and J lost 7; bases outside the gene matches: 16. Germline lookup yields CDR1 SGHRS and CDR2 YFSETQ. The CDR3 contains 16 residues. Here the CDR3 reads CASRPLLGQGARGYTF. DNA for the CDR3: TGCGCCAGCAGACCTCTTCTCGGGCAGGGGGCGCGTGGCTACACCTTC.